The entry below describes one TCR beta chain. What it binds is unknown. This sample is part of a study of T cell responses to AZD1222 COVID-19 vaccine. Study-wide results and limits: In a largely white British group with more females than males, clonal diversity was possibly underestimated.

Sequencing was performed with immunoSEQ multiplex PCR; in TCRdb, only in-frame clones are kept and a portion is missing. Among 100,000 to 150,000 clones, over 75% were seen once, and the ten largest hold less than 6.5%. V dropped 6 bases and J dropped 4; count of bases not matched to a gene: 9. The V gene's germline CDR1 is LGHDT and CDR2 YNNKEL (reference sequence). The CDR3 has 15 residues. This material consisted of peripheral blood, taken on day 0 of AZD1222 vaccination. The source of this sequence is an adult in good health. The chain is built from TRBV3-1 (or the pseudogene TRBV3-2) and TRBJ2-1, with TRBD2 identical over 7 bases. The CDR3 DNA follows: TGTGCCAGCAGGCTGGCGGGAGCGGGGTACAATGAGCAGTTCTTC. Translated: CASRLAGAGYNEQFF.